This T cell receptor beta chain was observed in a study of shared clonotypes between healthy human individuals. Study-level results: Rarefaction demonstrated incomplete sorted-subset sequencing despite large depth.

CDR1 and CDR2 (germline): SGHRS, YFSETQ. Trimming cost V 5 bases and J 6 bases, with 18 bases left between them. This CDR3 has 14 amino acids. Every contributor of samples was a Caucasian grown-up residing in Nashville, Tennessee. TCRdb's copy holds only in-frame clones and misses some; the assay was immunoSEQ multiplex PCR. The sample yields about 1.1 million clones, about 84% seen once. To note about this clone: Antigen unknown.

This clonotype was obtained from a young man in good health. Some clones in this sample may be carry-over from other donors' samples. The sample comprised memory CD4+ T cells from PBMCs. The subset is: CD45RA-negative fraction. V gene TRBV5-1 combines with J gene TRBJ2-7; D is possibly TRBD1 or TRBD2 (5 bases each). This CDR3 is CASSEGAGSAEQYF. Written as DNA, the CDR3 is TGCGCCAGCAGTGAAGGGGCGGGCTCCGCCGAGCAGTACTTC.